The rows below give T cell receptor beta chains drawn from one sample of a study of cytomegalovirus exposure and HLA in healthy donors. Generated by immunoSEQ multiplex PCR, the TCRdb table keeps only in-frame clones and is missing some. Recorded here are roughly 100,000 clones; the top ten clones represent 3% to 3.5%. Input material: PBMCs. The source is a man between 40 and 49 years old in good health and CMV-seronegative. Each CDR3 is given with its conserved first and last residue. Each record gives: D gene, J gene, V gene, CDR3 DNA, CDR3 protein. A D gene is named only where the DNA matches it firmly.

d_gene: -
j_gene: TRBJ2-7
v_gene: TRBV27
CDR3nt: TGTGCCAGCAGTCTACCGGGACATCGCTCCTACGAGCAGTACTTC
CDR3aa: CASSLPGHRSYEQYF

d_gene: -
j_gene: TRBJ2-7
v_gene: TRBV19
CDR3nt: TGTGCCAGTACCTCCGGCCGGGACTCAGACTACGAGCAGTACTTC
CDR3aa: CASTSGRDSDYEQYF

d_gene: -
j_gene: TRBJ2-7
v_gene: TRBV7-2
CDR3nt: TGTGCCAGCAGCGGCCGTGGCCCAACCTCCTACGAGCAGTACTTC
CDR3aa: CASSGRGPTSYEQYF

d_gene: TRBD2
j_gene: TRBJ2-3
v_gene: TRBV27
CDR3nt: TGTGCCAGCAGCCGGCGGGAGTACGTAGATACGCAGTATTTT
CDR3aa: CASSRREYVDTQYF

d_gene: TRBD1
j_gene: TRBJ1-1
v_gene: TRBV10-1
CDR3nt: TGCGCCAGCAGTGAGAAGACAGGGGGTACTGAAGCTTTCTTT
CDR3aa: CASSEKTGGTEAFF

d_gene: -
j_gene: TRBJ1-3
v_gene: TRBV27
CDR3nt: TGTGCCAGCAGCCCCAGGGTATCAGGAAACACCATATATTTT
CDR3aa: CASSPRVSGNTIYF

d_gene: TRBD1
j_gene: TRBJ2-7
v_gene: TRBV28
CDR3nt: TGTGCCAGCAGCCACGAGGACAGGGCCTACGAGCAGTACTTC
CDR3aa: CASSHEDRAYEQYF

d_gene: -
j_gene: TRBJ2-1
v_gene: TRBV9
CDR3nt: TGTGCCAGCAGCGTAGATGGCGGATCCTACAATGAGCAGTTCTTC
CDR3aa: CASSVDGGSYNEQFF

d_gene: -
j_gene: TRBJ2-7
v_gene: TRBV28
CDR3nt: TGTGCCAGCGGCACGCCCCCGGGGTTCGAGCAGTACTTC
CDR3aa: CASGTPPGFEQYF

d_gene: TRBD1
j_gene: TRBJ2-5
v_gene: TRBV25-1
CDR3nt: TGTGCCAGCAGTGATCCGCAGGGGGTCATGGAGACCCAGTACTTC
CDR3aa: CASSDPQGVMETQYF